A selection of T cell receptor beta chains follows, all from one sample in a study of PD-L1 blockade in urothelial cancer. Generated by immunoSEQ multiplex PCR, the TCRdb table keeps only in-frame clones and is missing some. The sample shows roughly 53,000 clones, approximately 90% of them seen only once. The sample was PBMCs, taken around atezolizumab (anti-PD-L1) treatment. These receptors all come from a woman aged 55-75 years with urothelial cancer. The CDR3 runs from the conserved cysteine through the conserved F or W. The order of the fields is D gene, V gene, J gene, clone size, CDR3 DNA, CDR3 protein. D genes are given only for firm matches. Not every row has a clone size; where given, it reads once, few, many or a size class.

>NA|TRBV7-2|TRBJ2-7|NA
TGTGCCAGCAGCCCCGTAAGCAACTACGAGCAGTACTTC
CASSPVSNYEQYF
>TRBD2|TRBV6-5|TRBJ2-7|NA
TGTGCCAGCAGTTACTCCGTAGCGGGAGGTCTCGAGCAGTACTTC
CASSYSVAGGLEQYF
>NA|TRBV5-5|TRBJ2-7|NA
TGTGCCAGCAGCTTCCAATACGAGCAGTACTTC
CASSFQYEQYF
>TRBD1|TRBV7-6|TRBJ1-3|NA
TGTGCCAGCAGCTTAGCCACCCAGGGGGCCTCTGGAAACACCATATATTTT
CASSLATQGASGNTIYF
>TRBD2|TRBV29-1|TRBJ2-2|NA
TGCAGCGTGGTCCGGACTAGCGGGGGCCGAGGCGGGGAGCTGTTTTTT
CSVVRTSGGRGGELFF
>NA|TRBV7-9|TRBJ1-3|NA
TGTGCCAGCAGCTCCCGTGCGGGTGTAAACACCATATATTTT
CASSSRAGVNTIYF
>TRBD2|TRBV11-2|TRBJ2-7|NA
TGTGCCAGCAGCCCAACCCGGCTAGCGGCTTTTGAGTACGAGCAGTACTTC
CASSPTRLAAFEYEQYF
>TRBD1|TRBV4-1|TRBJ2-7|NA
TGCGCCAGCAGCCAAGATGCTCACAGGGGCTACGAGCAGTACTTC
CASSQDAHRGYEQYF
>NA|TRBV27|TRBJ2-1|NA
TGTGCCAGCAGGAAACTGGACAGCAACAATGAGCAGTTCTTC
CASRKLDSNNEQFF
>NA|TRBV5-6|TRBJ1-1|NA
TGTGCCAGCAGAGTCAACGGGGGAGTCACTGAAGCTTTCTTT
CASRVNGGVTEAFF
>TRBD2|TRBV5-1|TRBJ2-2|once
TGCGCCAGCAGCCCCAATCGGGAGGGCGGGGAGCTGTTTTTT
CASSPNREGGELFF
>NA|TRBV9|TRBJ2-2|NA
TGTGCCAGCAGCGTAGGGCTAGGCGGCACCGGGGAGCTGTTTTTT
CASSVGLGGTGELFF
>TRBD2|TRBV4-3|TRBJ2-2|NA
TGCGCCAGCAGCCAAGATCGAATAGCGGGGGCCGGGGAGCTGTTTTTT
CASSQDRIAGAGELFF
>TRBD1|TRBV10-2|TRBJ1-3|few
TGCGCCAGCAAACAAGGGACAGGGATTAACTCTGGAAACACCATATATTTT
CASKQGTGINSGNTIYF
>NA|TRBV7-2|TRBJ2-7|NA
TGTGCCAGCAGCTTAGATGCAGGTTACACCTACGAGCAGTACTTC
CASSLDAGYTYEQYF
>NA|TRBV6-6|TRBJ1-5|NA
TGTGCCAGCAGTTACTCGCAGGGAAATCAGCCCCAGCATTTT
CASSYSQGNQPQHF
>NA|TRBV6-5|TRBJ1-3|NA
TGTGCCAGCAGTTACGAGGGAGTGGCTGGAAACACCATATATTTT
CASSYEGVAGNTIYF
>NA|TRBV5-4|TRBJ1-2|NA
TGTGCCAGCAGCTTGGGTCTAAACTATGGCTACACCTTC
CASSLGLNYGYTF
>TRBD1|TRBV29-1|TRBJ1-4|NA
TGCAGCGTCCGGGACAGCGATGAAAAACTGTTTTTT
CSVRDSDEKLFF
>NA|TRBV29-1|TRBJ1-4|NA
TGCAGCGTTGCTTTGGGCCGAAATGAAAAACTGTTTTTT
CSVALGRNEKLFF
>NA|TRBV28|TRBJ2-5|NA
TGTGCCAGCAGTTTGGGAGGCGCCCTGGGGACCCAGTACTTC
CASSLGGALGTQYF
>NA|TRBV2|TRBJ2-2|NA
TGTGCCAGCAGGGCAACGGGCACCGGGGAGCTGTTTTTT
CASRATGTGELFF
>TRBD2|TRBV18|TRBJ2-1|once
TGTGCCAGCTCATCAGGACTAGCGGGGGGGGCAGACAATGAGCAGTTCTTC
CASSSGLAGGADNEQFF
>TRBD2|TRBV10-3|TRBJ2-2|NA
TGTGCCATCAGTGAACTAGCGCGAAGCACCGGGGAGCTGTTTTTT
CAISELARSTGELFF
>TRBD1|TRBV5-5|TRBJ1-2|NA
TGTGCCAGCAGCTATACGGGACAGGGGAACTATGGCTACACCTTC
CASSYTGQGNYGYTF
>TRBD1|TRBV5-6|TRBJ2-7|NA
TGTGCCAGCAGCTGGGGACAGGGGGCTTACGAGCAGTACTTC
CASSWGQGAYEQYF
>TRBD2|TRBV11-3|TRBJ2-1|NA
TGTGCCAGCAGCTTAGGGCCGTATGGGACTAGTGACAATGAGCAGTTCTTC
CASSLGPYGTSDNEQFF
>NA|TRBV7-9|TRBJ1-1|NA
TGTGCCAGCAGCTTATGGGGGGGGAGCACTGAAGCTTTCTTT
CASSLWGGSTEAFF